This T cell receptor (beta chain) was recorded in a study of blood T cell repertoires in COVID-19. The data were produced by immunoSEQ multiplex PCR, yet TCRdb's version contains in-frame clones alone and is incomplete. Of around 160,000 clones in the sample, about 87% were seen once. Between the trimmed V and J ends, which lost 1 base and 1 base, there was a span of 7 bases. CDR3 length: 15 residues. Germline loops: CDR1 LGHDT, CDR2 YNNKEL (reference sequence). The V and J genes are TRBV3-1 (or the pseudogene TRBV3-2) and TRBJ2-2, with a tentative D call TRBD2 (6 bases). The source of this sequence is a woman in her seventies with COVID-19, enrolled during active disease. The material sequenced was peripheral blood. In nucleotides, the CDR3 is TGTGCCAGCAGCCAAGGGGGAGGGAACACCGGGGAGCTGTTTTTT. Protein: CASSQGGGNTGELFF.